This is a list of T cell receptor beta chains from one sample in a study of regulatory and conventional T cells in RAG deficiency. Assay used: immunoSEQ multiplex PCR; TCRdb lists only in-frame clones, some missing. The sample records approximately 30,000 clones, roughly 96% being singletons. These data also formed part of another study, on regulatory T cells.

The specimen was CD25- CD4+ T cells sorted from blood. The source of these receptors is a human donor in good health. Each CDR3 is given with its conserved first and last residue. Each record gives: D gene, V gene, clone size, CDR3 length, J gene, CDR3 protein, CDR3 DNA. The D gene is left open where the match is weak. Rows give clone size only sometimes, using once, few, many, or a class for an expanded clone.

.	TRBV29-1	.	13	TRBJ1-1	CSVGGRLNTEAFF	TGCAGCGTTGGGGGCAGACTGAACACTGAAGCTTTCTTT
TRBD2	TRBV19	.	21	TRBJ2-1	CASSTTRGLAGAVGYSNEQFF	TGTGCCAGTAGTACGACTAGAGGACTAGCGGGGGCAGTCGGGTATAGCAATGAGCAGTTCTTC
TRBD1	TRBV11-2	.	15	TRBJ2-7	CASSRQGQVETEQYF	TGTGCCAGCAGCCGACAGGGACAGGTTGAAACCGAGCAGTACTTC
TRBD1	TRBV15	.	14	TRBJ1-5	CATSGDRGEQPQHF	TGTGCCACCAGCGGTGACAGGGGTGAACAGCCCCAGCATTTT
.	TRBV30	once	18	TRBJ2-3	CAWSLGRGGGGIRDTQYF	TGTGCCTGGAGTTTAGGTAGAGGCGGGGGCGGGATTAGGGATACGCAGTATTTT
.	TRBV2	once	16	TRBJ2-7	CASREDSPLRPYEQYF	TGTGCCAGCAGGGAAGACAGTCCACTCCGCCCCTACGAGCAGTACTTC
.	TRBV4-2	.	15	TRBJ2-1	CASSQRAEPYNEQFF	TGTGCCAGCAGCCAACGAGCGGAGCCCTACAATGAGCAGTTCTTC
.	TRBV5-1	.	13	TRBJ1-4	CASSFQGGEKLFF	TGCGCCAGCAGCTTCCAGGGCGGTGAAAAACTGTTTTTT
.	TRBV10-3	.	13	TRBJ1-5	CAIGGGNNQPQHF	TGTGCCATCGGGGGGGGGAACAATCAGCCCCAGCATTTT
TRBD1	TRBV19	.	16	TRBJ1-5	CASSIRRQGSNQPQHF	TGTGCCAGTAGTATCCGACGACAGGGAAGCAATCAGCCCCAGCATTTT